Following are 28 T cell receptor beta chains from one sample sequenced in a study of tumour-infiltrating T cells in Burkitt lymphoma. TCRdb's copy holds only in-frame clones and misses some; the assay was immunoSEQ multiplex PCR. The sample consists of some 13,000 clones, approximately 83% of them appearing once. Sequenced sample: tumor tissue. These receptors were collected from a human donor with diffuse large B-cell lymphoma.

The CDR3 region is CASSILGQGFQETQYF. For the CDR3, the DNA is TGTGCCAGTAGTATTCTAGGACAGGGGTTCCAAGAGACCCAGTACTTC. The J gene is TRBJ2-5, the V gene TRBV19, with 9 positions matching TRBD1. The CDR3 has 16 residues. Germline CDR1 and CDR2: LNHDA and SQIVND (reference sequence). With V trimmed by 3 bases and J by 1 base, 6 bases remained unmatched.

The gene calls are TRBV27 and TRBJ1-2, with D possibly TRBD1 on 5 matching bases. The CDR3 totals 15 residues. Germline CDR1 is MNHEY and CDR2 is SMNVEV (reference sequence). The V gene lost 5 bases and the J gene lost 6 bases, with 19 bases spanning the gap. The CDR3 region is CASSLGGAGGNGYTF. The CDR3 DNA follows: TGTGCCAGCAGTCTCGGAGGGGCAGGAGGGAATGGCTACACCTTC.

The chain combines TRBV18 with TRBJ2-7; 8 bases match TRBD2. The CDR3 loop spans 15 amino acids. Germline trimming cut 6 bases from V and 1 base from J; bases unmatched to any gene: 8. Germline V lookup: CDR1 KGHSH, CDR2 LQKENI. The CDR3 DNA is TGTGCCAGCTCTCCTAGCGGGCGAAATTCCTACGAGCAGTACTTC. It is translated as CASSPSGRNSYEQYF.

V is TRBV7-2 and J is TRBJ1-1; D gene uncertain. CDR3 length: 12 residues. Germline V gives CDR1 SGHTA, CDR2 FQGNSA. V was shortened by 5 bases and J by 6 bases, with 10 bases between the two germline ends. CDR3 protein: CASSPQAAEAFF. The CDR3 nucleotides are TGTGCCAGCAGCCCCCAGGCCGCTGAAGCTTTCTTT.

Written as DNA, the CDR3 is TGTGCCAGCAGAGGTGAAAAACTGTTTTTT. It codes for CASRGEKLFF. The chain is built from TRBV6-6 and TRBJ1-4; D is uncertain. Between the trimmed V and J ends, which lost 6 bases and 7 bases, there was a span of 3 bases. The CDR3 is 10 residues long. Per germline, CDR1 MNHNY and CDR2 SVGAGI (reference sequence).

This sequence joins TRBV7-2 and TRBJ1-2; the D is unclear. The germline CDR1 and CDR2 sequences are SGHTA and FQGNSA. The ends were cut back, 2 bases at V and 8 bases at J, with 15 bases in the middle. This CDR3 has 14 residues. In DNA form, the CDR3 reads TGTGCCAGCAGCTTATTGGCCGACATGGGAGGCTACACCTTC. This codes for CASSLLADMGGYTF.

The chain has TRBV9 and TRBJ1-6, with D uncertain. CDR1 and CDR2 from the germline V gene are SGDLS and YYNGEE. The CDR3 covers 13 residues. The germline V and J ends were trimmed by 0 bases and 7 bases, with 5 bases remaining between them. The CDR3 reads CASSVGPNSPLHF. The CDR3 DNA reads as TGTGCCAGCAGCGTAGGACCCAATTCACCCCTCCACTTT.

The genes are TRBV10-2 and TRBJ1-2, with a weak D call TRBD1 (6 bases). The CDR3 extends over 14 amino acids. The V gene lost 1 base and the J gene lost 6 bases, with 12 bases spanning the gap. Per germline, CDR1 WSHSY and CDR2 SAAADI. CDR3 nucleotide sequence: TGCGCCAGCAGTGAGTACAGGGCCGGCGATGGCTACACCTTC. Its translation is CASSEYRAGDGYTF.

The V gene is TRBV13, the J gene TRBJ1-2; unclear D gene. Germline V CDR1 and CDR2: PRHDT, FYEKMQ (reference sequence). Deletions cut 0 bases from V and 3 bases from J, with 11 bases between. This CDR3 comprises 15 residues. The CDR3 coding sequence is TGTGCCAGCAGCTTAGGCGGGGATTACGACTATGGCTACACCTTC. It is translated as CASSLGGDYDYGYTF.

The V call is TRBV11-2, the J call TRBJ1-2; no reliable D call. Trimming removed 0 bases from V and 8 bases from J, with 7 bases in between. This CDR3 is 12 amino acids long. CDR1 is SGHAT and CDR2 is FQNNGV in the germline V gene. The CDR3 bases are TGTGCCAGCAGCTTAGAGGCCAGAGGCTACACCTTC. Translation gives CASSLEARGYTF. The full variable domain, with the rest looked up from reference TRBV11-2 and TRBJ1-2, is EAGVAQSPRYKIIEKRQSVAFWCNPISGHATLYWYQQILGQGPKLLIQFQNNGVVDDSQLPKDRFSAERLKGVDSTLKIQPAKLEDSAVYLCASSLEARGYTFGSGTRLTVV.

J is TRBJ1-2 and V is TRBV29-1; 7 bases agree with TRBD1. V was pared by 7 bases and J by 8 bases, with 19 bases of the junction left unmatched. CDR3 size: 15 residues. The germline gives CDR1 SQVTM, CDR2 ANQGSEA. The CDR3 nucleotides read TGCAGCGCCGTCACTCCGGGACAGAGGTGGGGCGGCTACACCTTC. Translated, it gives CSAVTPGQRWGGYTF.

This clone was detected a few times. The J gene is TRBJ1-1, the V gene TRBV7-8; maybe TRBD1 (5 bases). Per the germline V gene, CDR1 is SGHVS and CDR2 is FQNEAQ. Trimming left V 5 bases short and J 11 bases short, with 18 bases between. The CDR3 has 13 residues. The CDR3 sequence: CASSPLNGAEAFF. CDR3 nucleotides: TGTGCCAGCAGCCCACTAAATGGGGCGGAGGCTTTCTTT.

V usage is TRBV4-3 and J usage is TRBJ2-7, with 7 bases fitting TRBD2. Germline values: CDR1 LGHNA, CDR2 YSLEER. With V trimmed by 0 bases and J by 9 bases, 11 bases remained unmatched. The CDR3 loop spans 15 amino acids. The CDR3 coding sequence is TGCGCCAGCAGCCAAGAAACTGGCGGGGGAATGCGGCAGTACTTC. The encoded protein is CASSQETGGGMRQYF.

This chain links TRBV4-3 with TRBJ2-7; 7 nucleotides agree with TRBD1. With V trimmed by 4 bases and J by 5 bases, 11 bases remained unmatched. Per the germline V gene, CDR1 is LGHNA and CDR2 is YSLEER. The CDR3 contains 15 residues. CDR3 coding DNA: TGCGCCAGCAGCCCACTCCCGGGACAGCACGACGAGCAGTACTTC. It specifies CASSPLPGQHDEQYF.

This chain links TRBV27 with TRBJ2-7; TRBD2 might be the D (6 bases). The CDR3 totals 17 residues. CDR1 is MNHEY and CDR2 is SMNVEV in the germline V gene (reference sequence). Trimming pared 1 base from V and 4 bases from J, leaving 20 bases between. The DNA of the CDR3 is TGTGCCAGCAGTTTATGGGTCCCGGGACTCGACCCTTACGAGCAGTACTTC. Its protein product is CASSLWVPGLDPYEQYF.

This clone has just one count. The chain couples TRBV7-9 to TRBJ1-1; D is uncertain. V lost 5 bases, J lost 0 bases, and 13 bases lay in between. This CDR3 is built from 15 residues. Germline V gene data show CDR1 as SEHNR and CDR2 as FQNEAQ (reference sequence). The CDR3 DNA reads TGTGCCAGCAGCGAAGACGGGTTTCTGAACACTGAAGCTTTCTTT. It translates to CASSEDGFLNTEAFF. The full variable domain, rest sourced from reference TRBV7-9 and TRBJ1-1, is DTGVSQNPRHKITKRGQNVTFRCDPISEHNRLYWYRQTLGQGPEFLTYFQNEAQLEKSRLLSDRFSAERPKGSFSTLEIQRTEQGDSAMYLCASSEDGFLNTEAFFGQGTRLTVV.

This clone was counted only a few times. The V gene is TRBV19, the J gene TRBJ2-2; D is ambiguous. Germline-derived CDR1 and CDR2 are LNHDA and SQIVND (reference sequence). Trimming removed 3 bases from V and 1 base from J, with 9 bases in between. The CDR3 is made up of 15 amino acids. The CDR3 nucleotides are TGTGCCAGTAGTATTCCACAGATGAACACCGGGGAGCTGTTTTTT. Translated, it gives CASSIPQMNTGELFF.

The genes are TRBV10-3 and TRBJ2-3, with D maybe TRBD2 (5 bases). V lost 8 bases and J lost 0, with 15 bases in between. Germline lookup yields CDR1 ENHRY and CDR2 SYGVKD. The CDR3 loop spans 15 amino acids. In DNA form, the CDR3 reads TGTGCCATCTATAACGCGGGCTCTAGCACAGATACGCAGTATTTT. Amino acid sequence: CAIYNAGSSTDTQYF.

V and J are TRBV11-2 and TRBJ2-7, with TRBD2 identical over 14 bases. V trimming: 4 bases; J trimming: 5 bases; junction bases outside the gene matches: 4. Germline CDR1 SGHAT, CDR2 FQNNGV. The CDR3 runs 15 residues. The CDR3 region is CASSSLGLAGDEQYF. CDR3 sequence (DNA): TGTGCCAGCAGCTCACTGGGACTAGCGGGAGACGAGCAGTACTTC.

The chain employs TRBV13 and TRBJ2-7; TRBD2 might be the D (5 bases). Germline loops: CDR1 PRHDT, CDR2 FYEKMQ (reference sequence). The CDR3 loop spans 12 amino acids. Trimming stripped 1 base from V and 7 bases from J, with 8 bases between. CDR3 in amino acids: CASSLERGEQYF. As DNA, the CDR3 is TGTGCCAGCAGCTTAGAAAGAGGGGAGCAGTACTTC.

This clone occurred once. The chain is built from TRBV5-6 and TRBJ2-2; D may be TRBD1 or TRBD2 (5 bases each). The CDR3 spans 13 residues. V lost 5 bases, J lost 6 bases, and 11 bases lay in between. The germline V gene has CDR1 SGHDT and CDR2 YYEEEE. The CDR3: CASRGTLAGELFF. The CDR3 DNA follows: TGTGCCAGCAGGGGGACCCTGGCCGGGGAGCTGTTTTTT.

The chain recombines TRBV5-6 with TRBJ1-1; the match to TRBD1 covers 9 bases. This CDR3 is 14 amino acids long. Per germline, CDR1 SGHDT and CDR2 YYEEEE. The junction had 3 bases not matched to a gene; V was cut back by 2 bases and J by 4 bases. The DNA of the CDR3 is TGTGCCAGCAGCTTCCGGGACAGGGTCACTGAAGCTTTCTTT. Translated, it gives CASSFRDRVTEAFF.

This clone occurred a few times. The rearrangement links TRBV12-5 to TRBJ1-1; no definite D call. Germline CDR1 and CDR2: LGHNT and FRNRAP. This CDR3 has 12 residues. Trimming took off 5 bases at V and 8 bases at J, with 12 bases between the two ends. The DNA of the CDR3 is TGTGCTAGTGGTCCCGACATAGGGGAAGCTTTCTTT. As protein: CASGPDIGEAFF.

This clone was observed a few times. The CDR3 nucleotides read TGTGCCAGCAATCCAGGGGGTCTGAACACTGAAGCTTTCTTT. Translation: CASNPGGLNTEAFF. This chain joins TRBV6-6 and TRBJ1-1, with 7 bases fitting TRBD1. Germline CDR1 is MNHNY and CDR2 is SVGAGI (reference sequence). The CDR3 has 14 residues. With V trimmed by 7 bases and J by 0 bases, 5 bases remained unmatched.

CDR3 in amino acids: CSVRSTWEPEAFF. CDR3 coding DNA: TGCAGCGTTCGCTCCACATGGGAACCTGAAGCTTTCTTT. The chain links TRBV29-1 to TRBJ1-1; no clear D gene. The V gene's germline CDR1 is SQVTM and CDR2 ANQGSEA. This CDR3 comprises 13 residues. Trimming left V 5 bases short and J 6 bases short, with 16 bases between.

This clone was recorded only once. This chain uses TRBV20-1 with TRBJ2-3, with D perhaps TRBD1 (6 bases). Trimming left V 5 bases short and J 5 bases short, with 8 bases between. The CDR3 totals 11 residues. CDR1 is DFQATT, CDR2 SNEGSKA, per germline (reference sequence). The CDR3 sequence is CSAFRGDTQYF. The CDR3 region has the DNA TGCAGTGCTTTCAGGGGAGATACGCAGTATTTT.

The chain employs TRBV4-3 and TRBJ2-6; 8 bases are a match to TRBD1. Trimming took 0 bases from V and 0 from J; bases not matched to a gene: 4. The CDR3 is 18 amino acids. CDR1 is LGHNA, CDR2 YSLEER, per germline. CDR3 bases: TGCGCCAGCAGCCAAGACGGACAGGGAAGCTCTGGGGCCAACGTCCTGACTTTC. Protein product: CASSQDGQGSSGANVLTF.

The chain links TRBV30 to TRBJ2-7, with D maybe TRBD2 (6 bases). CDR1 and CDR2 from the germline V gene are GTSNPN and SVGIG (reference sequence). Trimming shortened V by 7 bases and J by 7 bases, and 14 bases separated the two germline ends. The CDR3 runs 11 residues. The CDR3 DNA reads TGTGCCTCGGGACTCCTAAAAGAGCAGTACTTC. Its translation: CASGLLKEQYF. The variable domain in full, completed from reference TRBV30 and TRBJ2-7, reads SQTIHQWPATLVQPVGSPLSLECTVEGTSNPNLYWYRQAAGRGLQLLFYSVGIGQISSEVPQNLSASRPQDRQFILSSKKLLLSDSGFYLCASGLLKEQYFGPGTRLTVT.